The TCR beta chain described here comes from a study of shared clonotypes between healthy human individuals. Whole-study context: A couple of women and a few men aged 18 to 49 served as donors. CD4 naive and memory got three plates each, CD8 naive two, CD8 memory one. Study results and caveats: Only blood was sampled; tissue repertoires likely differ.

Per the original data handling: Filtering differed since immunoSEQ provided only junctions, with no quality scores. Data came from immunoSEQ multiplex PCR; TCRdb stores just in-frame clones and leaves some out. V and J calls and clone size are given by that table; D and trimming were obtained from the DNA. This table has a few million clones, around nine tenths appearing once. CDR1 and CDR2 (germline): SGHRS, YFSETQ. The CDR3 is made up of 22 amino acids. J gave up 0 bases and V 1 base, and 20 bases lay outside the gene matches. Of note for this clone: Antigen unknown.

This TCR was recovered from a man aged 18 to 30 in good health. This chain joins TRBV5-1 and TRBJ2-7; 12 bases are shared with TRBD2. Sequenced sample: naive CD4+ T cells sorted from blood. The subset here: CD45RA+ positively selected. The CDR3 sequence is CASSLRSSWGKLAGGSSYEQYF. The CDR3 DNA sequence: TGCGCCAGCAGCTTGCGCTCGAGCTGGGGAAAACTAGCGGGGGGAAGCTCCTACGAGCAGTACTTC. The complete variable domain, with remaining parts taken from reference TRBV5-1 and TRBJ2-7, reads KAGVTQTPRYLIKTRGQQVTLSCSPISGHRSVSWYQQTPGQGLQFLFEYFSETQRNKGNFPGRFSGRQFSNSRSEMNVSTLELGDSALYLCASSLRSSWGKLAGGSSYEQYFGPGTRLTVT.